This T cell receptor beta chain was found in a study of cytomegalovirus exposure and HLA in healthy donors (dated by TCRdb to 2017 to 2019). Some background on the complete study: The 500 to 800 repertoires of the first cohort and the roughly 120 validation repertoires were produced on the same platform, according to a later analysis. The aim of the study was to test whether cataloging public T cell receptors could identify signatures of past pathogen exposure. High-throughput TCR immunosequencing, statistical association of individual TCRs with disease status, and machine learning were combined to predict cytomegalovirus infection status. Along with the approximately 700-subject first cohort, a separate validation cohort of 120 different subjects was used. Overall study results and their limits: A few of the identified cytomegalovirus-associated TCR beta chains were confirmed in vitro to be specific for cytomegalovirus antigens. The authors suggested that the approach could potentially be extended to other disease states and immunological phenotypes. The classifier was reported to diagnose cytomegalovirus status with high specificity and sensitivity in both the original cohort and the validation cohort. Subsequent analysis determined that TCRs grouped into clusters in the first cohort also showed a tendency toward co-occurrence across the 120 or so validation repertoires, and 94% of cluster scores exceeded 0. All 120 or so repertoires were used to score co-occurrence in the validation cohort in a later analysis, because that analysis had no HLA typing for the cohort. While some public TCRs were present in many individuals, most TCR sequences turned up only very rarely across donors. A total of about 150 TCR beta chains were listed by the study as associated with cytomegalovirus.

The library was built by means of the immunoSEQ multiplex PCR assay. In the authors' own workflow: To diagnose cytomegalovirus status from the catalog of TCR beta chain sequences, a statistical classification framework was built. The source is immuneACCESS, and TCRdb retained only in-frame sequences with V and J called. Part of the clones is not carried over; for the studies checked, unresolved V genes explain less than half of this, and the remainder is unexplained. That table is the source of V, J and clone size, and D and trimming were worked out from the DNA. For this sample there are about 360,000 clones; roughly 89% appear just once. The ten largest clones represent 0.83% of the sample. The donors belonged to the validation cohort of around 130 subjects, which was separate from the 666-subject first cohort. Turning to this clone: This receptor's antigen is unknown. The sample holds no much larger clone one base away, and base qualities are not on file.

CDR3 length: 13 amino acids, cysteine to phenylalanine. The DNA shown is the 39-base CDR3, in frame from base 1. CDR1 and CDR2, looked up from the germline V gene, are SGHDN and FVKESK. Cut back by 1 base and 6 bases, the V and J ends lie 10 bases apart. The source material was PBMCs. The chain joins TRBV14 to TRBJ2-7; no D gene call is confident. The TCR comes from a woman aged 18-30 years in good health and CMV-seronegative. The CDR3 reads CASSQVSVSEQYF. In nucleotides, the sequence is TGTGCCAGCAGCCAAGTTTCGGTGAGCGAGCAGTACTTC. Where the CDR3 stops, the reference TRBV14 and TRBJ2-7 genes take over; the full variable domain is EAGVTQFPSHSVIEKGQTVTLRCDPISGHDNLYWYRRVMGKEIKFLLHFVKESKQDESGMPNNRFLAERTGGTYSTLKVQPAELEDSGVYFCASSQVSVSEQYFGPGTRLTVT.